What follows is one T cell receptor (beta chain) and its context. This sample was taken from a study of metastatic and nonmetastatic thyroid tumors. Turning to the study itself: For malignant and benign thyroid patients, tumor or nodule tissue and blood were the sources whose repertoires were compared.

The germline V gene encodes CDR1 DFQATT and CDR2 SNEGSKA (reference sequence). CDR3 length: 12 residues. Trimming removed 7 bases from V and 6 bases from J; junction bases left unmatched: 3. No patient received treatment before thyroid surgery. TCRdb ran MiXCR on the PCR reads. The profile shows about 15,000 clones, over 20% of them singletons. The sequenced sample was tumor tissue. The chain couples TRBV20-1 to TRBJ2-1; the match to TRBD1 covers 10 bases. This sequence originates from a female donor with papillary thyroid cancer or a benign thyroid nodule (not recorded which). Some clones in this sample may be carry-over from other donors' samples. The CDR3 protein is CSVTGGGNEQFF. The CDR3, as DNA: TGCAGTGTGACAGGGGGCGGCAATGAGCAGTTCTTC.